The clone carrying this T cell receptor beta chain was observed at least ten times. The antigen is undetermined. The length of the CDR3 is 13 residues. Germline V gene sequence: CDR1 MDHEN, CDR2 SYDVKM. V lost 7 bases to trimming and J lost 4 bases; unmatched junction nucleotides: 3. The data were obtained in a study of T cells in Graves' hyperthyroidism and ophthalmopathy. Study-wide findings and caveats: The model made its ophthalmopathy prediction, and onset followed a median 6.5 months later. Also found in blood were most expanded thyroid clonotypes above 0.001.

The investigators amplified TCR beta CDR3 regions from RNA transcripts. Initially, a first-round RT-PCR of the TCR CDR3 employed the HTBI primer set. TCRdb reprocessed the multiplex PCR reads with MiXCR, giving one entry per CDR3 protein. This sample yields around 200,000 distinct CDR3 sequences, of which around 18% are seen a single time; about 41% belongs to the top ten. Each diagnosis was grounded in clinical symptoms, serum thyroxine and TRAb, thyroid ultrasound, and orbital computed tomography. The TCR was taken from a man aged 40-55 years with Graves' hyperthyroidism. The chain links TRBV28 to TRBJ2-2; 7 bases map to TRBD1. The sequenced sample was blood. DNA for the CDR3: TGTGCCAGCACCCACAGGGGCACCGGGGAGCTGTTTTTT. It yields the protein CASTHRGTGELFF.